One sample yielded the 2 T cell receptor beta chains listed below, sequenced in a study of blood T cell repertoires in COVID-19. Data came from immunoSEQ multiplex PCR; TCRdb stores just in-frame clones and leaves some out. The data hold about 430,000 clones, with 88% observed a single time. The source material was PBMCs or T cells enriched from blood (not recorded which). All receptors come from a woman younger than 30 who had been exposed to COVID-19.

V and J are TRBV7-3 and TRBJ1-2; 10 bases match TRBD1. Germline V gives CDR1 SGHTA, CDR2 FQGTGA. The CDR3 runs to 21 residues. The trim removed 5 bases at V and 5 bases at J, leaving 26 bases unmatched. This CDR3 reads CASSSAGDRGCPRGESYGYTF. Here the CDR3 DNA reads TGTGCCAGCAGCAGCGCTGGGGACAGGGGATGTCCTCGCGGTGAGTCGTATGGCTACACCTTC.

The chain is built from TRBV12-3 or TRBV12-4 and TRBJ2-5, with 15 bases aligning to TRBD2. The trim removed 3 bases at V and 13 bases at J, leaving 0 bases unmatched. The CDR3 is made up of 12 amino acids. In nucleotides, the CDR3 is TGTGCCAGCAGTTTGGGACTAGCGGGGGGGTACTTC. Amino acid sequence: CASSLGLAGGYF.